This T cell receptor beta chain was recorded in a study of T cell changes during pregnancy in multiple sclerosis. Assay: immunoSEQ multiplex PCR; the TCRdb copy retains only in-frame clones and omits some. This table has approximately 70,000 clones, roughly nine tenths appearing once. Per the germline V gene, CDR1 is SGHVS and CDR2 is FQNEAQ. This CDR3 is built from 12 residues. The germline V and J ends were trimmed by 4 bases and 10 bases, with 11 bases remaining between them. V gene TRBV7-8 combines with J gene TRBJ2-1; a weak D match, TRBD2 (5 bases). This sample comprised peripheral blood, obtained after pregnancy. This receptor was obtained from a female donor with multiple sclerosis, enrolled in a pregnancy study. CDR3 sequence reads: CASSYTLAEQFF. The DNA for the CDR3 is TGTGCCAGCAGCTACACTTTAGCGGAGCAGTTCTTC.